The 18 T cell receptor beta chains below all came from one sample that was sequenced in a study of blood T cells in healthy people across ages. A second PCR, run for roughly 7 to 11 cycles, used a sample-barcoded 5' primer plus a J-beta primer mix. From the 5' RACE reads, TCRdb called clonotypes with MiXCR, one entry per CDR3 protein. The sample records about 770,000 distinct CDR3 sequences, under 45% being singletons. The material sequenced was blood. The source is a man in his 60s in good health.

The chain uses TRBV7-2 and TRBJ2-5, with TRBD2 as a possible D gene (5 bases). Looked up from germline, CDR1 is SGHTA and CDR2 is FQGNSA. The CDR3 spans 15 residues. V shed 1 base and J shed 5 bases, with 14 bases lying between them. Here the CDR3 reads CASSLVPYPGETQYF. For the CDR3, the DNA is TGTGCCAGCAGCTTAGTTCCCTACCCGGGGGAGACCCAGTACTTC.

This clonotype has just a few counts. This chain connects TRBV7-8 to TRBJ2-6; a weak D match, TRBD1 (6 bases). V was clipped by 7 bases and J by 0 bases, with 19 bases between them. Germline V gene sequence: CDR1 SGHVS, CDR2 FQNEAQ. The CDR3 loop spans 18 amino acids. CDR3 in amino acids: CASTNVAQGSSGANVLTF. DNA for the CDR3: TGTGCCAGCACCAATGTGGCGCAGGGGAGCTCTGGGGCCAACGTCCTGACTTTC. The variable domain in full, completed from reference TRBV7-8 and TRBJ2-6, reads GAGVSQSPRYKVAKRGQDVALRCDPISGHVSLFWYQQALGQGPEFLTYFQNEAQLDKSGLPSDRFFAERPEGSVSTLKIQRTQQEDSAVYLCASTNVAQGSSGANVLTFGAGSRLTVL.

This clonotype appeared a few times. CDR3 amino acids: CASSSGDRRFTDTQYF. The CDR3 bases are TGTGCCAGCAGCTCCGGCGACAGGAGGTTTACAGATACGCAGTATTTT. This chain joins TRBV9 and TRBJ2-3, with D possibly TRBD1 on 6 matching bases. V was shortened by 4 bases and J by 3 bases, with 18 bases between the two germline ends. Looked up from germline, CDR1 is SGDLS and CDR2 is YYNGEE. There are 16 residues in the CDR3. Combining the CDR3 with reference TRBV9 and TRBJ2-3 gives the whole variable domain DSGVTQTPKHLITATGQRVTLRCSPRSGDLSVYWYQQSLDQGLQFLIQYYNGEERAKGNILERFSAQQFPDLHSELNLSSLELGDSALYFCASSSGDRRFTDTQYFGPGTRLTVL.

The chain carries TRBV13 and TRBJ1-4; D ambiguous. The V end lost 2 bases, the J end lost 5 bases, and 18 bases lay between the germline ends. This CDR3 is 17 amino acids long. Germline CDR1 and CDR2: PRHDT and FYEKMQ (reference sequence). The CDR3 DNA is TGTGCCAGCAGCTTAAGCTCGAATGGGGAGGTCAATGAAAAACTGTTTTTT. This gives the protein CASSLSSNGEVNEKLFF.

This clonotype was recorded only once. This chain links TRBV20-1 with TRBJ2-7, with TRBD1 identical over 9 bases. The V and J ends lost 2 bases and 0 bases, in that order; junction bases with no gene match: 5. This CDR3 region has 15 residues. Germline lookup yields CDR1 DFQATT and CDR2 SNEGSKA (reference sequence). CDR3 loop: CSARKLDRGSYEQYF. The CDR3 DNA is TGCAGTGCTAGAAAGCTGGACAGGGGCTCCTACGAGCAGTACTTC.

V gene TRBV12-3 or TRBV12-4 combines with J gene TRBJ2-3; D might be TRBD1 or TRBD2, each matching 7 bases. CDR3 size: 15 residues. V was cut by 7 bases and J by 3 bases, with 17 bases left in between. This chain's CDR3 is CASTLTGEGTDTQYF. The CDR3 nucleotides are TGTGCCAGCACCCTAACAGGGGAGGGTACAGATACGCAGTATTTT.

This clonotype has just a few counts. This rearrangement joins TRBV13 to TRBJ2-1, with a tentative D call TRBD2 (6 bases). CDR3 length: 18 amino acids. Looked up from germline, CDR1 is PRHDT and CDR2 is FYEKMQ (reference sequence). V lost 4 bases to trimming and J lost 2 bases, with 21 bases between them. CDR3: CASSSIADGEEAYNEQFF. The CDR3 DNA is TGTGCCAGCAGCTCCATAGCGGACGGGGAGGAGGCCTACAATGAGCAGTTCTTC.

The rearrangement uses TRBV6-2 or TRBV6-3 and TRBJ2-1; D possibly corresponds to TRBD2 (7 bases). The ends were cut back, 6 bases at V and 10 bases at J, with 19 bases in the middle. The CDR3 extends over 14 amino acids. Germline V gene data show CDR1 as MNHEY and CDR2 as SVGEGT. DNA of the CDR3: TGTGCCAGCAGAGGGACGGGGGGCGATTACGAGCAGTTCTTC. Residues: CASRGTGGDYEQFF.

The CDR3 sequence: CASSFGLALGETQYF. Written as DNA, the CDR3 is TGTGCCAGCAGTTTTGGACTAGCGTTGGGAGAGACCCAGTACTTC. The chain combines TRBV12-3 or TRBV12-4 with TRBJ2-5, with 9 bases aligning to TRBD2. Trimming took 3 bases from V and 4 from J; bases not matched to a gene: 6. This CDR3 spans 15 amino acids.

This clonotype has a single count. This chain uses TRBV6-5 with TRBJ2-7; D unclear. The CDR3 runs to 13 residues. Germline V CDR1 and CDR2: MNHEY, SVGAGI. Trimming shortened V by 6 bases and J by 1 base, and 10 bases separated the two germline ends. This CDR3 reads CASSTLISYEQYF. The CDR3 DNA is TGTGCCAGCAGCACACTAATATCCTACGAGCAGTACTTC.

The chain couples TRBV7-2 to TRBJ1-2, with D hard to call. V lost 3 bases to trimming and J lost 8 bases, with 7 bases between them. CDR3 length equals 11 residues. The germline V gene has CDR1 SGHTA and CDR2 FQGNSA. In DNA form, the CDR3 reads TGTGCCAGCAGCTTTGGGTCCGGCTACACCTTC. Protein sequence: CASSFGSGYTF.

The chain is built from TRBV2 and TRBJ1-6; TRBD1 agrees at 11 bases. Germline CDR1 is SNHLY and CDR2 is FYNNEI. This CDR3 has 15 amino acids. Trimming at V came to 4 bases and at J to 8 bases, leaving 4 bases not matched to a gene. The CDR3 nucleotides are TGTGCCAGCAGTGGAGGGACAGGGGGAGATTCACCCCTCCACTTT. Its translation is CASSGGTGGDSPLHF.

The chain couples TRBV9 to TRBJ2-3, with D possibly being TRBD1 (6 bases). This CDR3 is built from 14 residues. V lost 4 bases, J lost 3 bases, and 12 bases lay in between. Germline CDR1 reads SGDLS; CDR2 reads YYNGEE. CDR3 region: CASSPPQGTDTQYF. The CDR3 DNA sequence: TGTGCCAGCAGCCCCCCACAGGGAACAGATACGCAGTATTTT.

This clonotype was counted once. The chain is built from TRBV10-2 and TRBJ2-7; the match to TRBD1 covers 8 bases. Per germline, CDR1 WSHSY and CDR2 SAAADI. The ends lost 4 bases at V and 5 bases at J; junction bases unmatched: 10. The CDR3 extends over 15 amino acids. The DNA for the CDR3 is TGCGCCAGCAGTGGAGCGGACAGGGTTCCCGACGAGCAGTACTTC. It yields the protein CASSGADRVPDEQYF.

There are many counts of this clonotype. This rearrangement joins TRBV4-3 to TRBJ2-4, with TRBD1 identical over 7 bases. V gave up 4 bases and J gave up 7 bases; unmatched junction bases: 16. Germline CDR1 LGHNA, CDR2 YSLEER. The CDR3 spans 17 residues. The CDR3 loop reads CASSLTIPGTEPNIQYF. In DNA form, the CDR3 reads TGCGCCAGCAGCCTAACTATTCCCGGGACAGAGCCCAACATTCAGTACTTC.

This chain joins TRBV13 and TRBJ2-5; 7 nucleotides line up with TRBD2. J lost 1 base, V lost 5 bases, and 16 bases had no gene match. Per the germline V gene, CDR1 is PRHDT and CDR2 is FYEKMQ (reference sequence). This CDR3 has 18 residues. As DNA, the CDR3 is TGTGCCAGCAGCACGCATTCGTTACGGGAGGTGGCCCAAGAGACCCAGTACTTC. Amino acid sequence: CASSTHSLREVAQETQYF.

The chain links TRBV9 to TRBJ1-1, with TRBD1 identical over 7 bases. Trimming at V came to 3 bases and at J to 1 base, leaving 6 bases not matched to a gene. The CDR3 is 15 amino acids. Germline CDR1 reads SGDLS; CDR2 reads YYNGEE. This CDR3 is CASSEGGQPNTEAFF. The DNA for the CDR3 is TGTGCCAGCAGCGAGGGGGGACAGCCGAACACTGAAGCTTTCTTT.

The chain combines TRBV5-1 with TRBJ2-3; D is possibly TRBD1 (6 bases). The germline V and J ends were trimmed by 4 bases and 1 base, with 13 bases remaining between them. CDR3 length equals 15 residues. Germline V gene data show CDR1 as SGHRS and CDR2 as YFSETQ. CDR3: CASSPQGRGTDTQYF. CDR3 in DNA: TGCGCCAGCAGCCCTCAGGGGCGAGGCACAGATACGCAGTATTTT.